The T cell receptor (beta chain) under discussion was sequenced for a study of cytomegalovirus exposure and HLA in healthy donors. Study-level results: In terms of immune exposure information, only CMV serostatus was available. Within a later analysis, the majority of CMV-associated TCR beta chains appeared HLA-restricted.

Both 60 Vbeta primers and 13 Jbeta primers went into the PCR. TCRdb's table, derived via immunoSEQ multiplex PCR, lists solely in-frame clones and lacks some. The sample has around 200,000 clones, about three quarters seen once; the top ten hold 3.7%. On this clone: Its antigen is unidentified.

The germline V gene has CDR1 MNHNS and CDR2 SASEGT. The length of the CDR3 is 18 residues. V lost 2 bases, J lost 5 bases, and 16 bases stayed unmatched. Sequencing was carried out using PBMCs. The chain joins TRBV6-1 to TRBJ2-7; 9 nucleotides match TRBD2. The receptor's source is an older woman in good health and CMV-seropositive. The CDR3 reads CASSESAPGAGGLNEQYF. The CDR3 DNA reads as TGTGCCAGCAGTGAATCGGCCCCAGGGGCGGGAGGGCTTAACGAGCAGTACTTC.